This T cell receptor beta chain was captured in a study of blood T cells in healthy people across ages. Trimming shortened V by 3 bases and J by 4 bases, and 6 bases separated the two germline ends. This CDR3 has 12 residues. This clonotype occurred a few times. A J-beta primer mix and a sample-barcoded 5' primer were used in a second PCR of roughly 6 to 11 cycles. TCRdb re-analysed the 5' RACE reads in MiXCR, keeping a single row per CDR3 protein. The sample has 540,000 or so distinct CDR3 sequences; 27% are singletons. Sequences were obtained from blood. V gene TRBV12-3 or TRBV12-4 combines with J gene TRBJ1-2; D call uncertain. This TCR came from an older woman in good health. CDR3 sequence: CASSFPTYGYTF. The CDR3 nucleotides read TGTGCCAGCAGTTTCCCCACCTATGGCTACACCTTC.